This T cell receptor (beta chain) was observed in a study of shared clonotypes between healthy human individuals. Study context: Each donor had three CD4 naive, three CD4 memory, two CD8 naive and one CD8 memory plate. Study-wide findings and caveats: Measured sharing among donors was expected to vary with sequencing depth.

Germline V gene data show CDR1 as ENHRY and CDR2 as SYGVKD. There are 16 residues in the CDR3. V lost 4 bases and J lost 2, with 18 bases in between. This clone appeared once. Antigen: not known. Generated by immunoSEQ multiplex PCR, the TCRdb table keeps only in-frame clones and is missing some. Among under 750,000 clones listed, over 55% were seen once. This sequence originates from a woman aged 25 to 45 in good health. Source material: memory CD4+ T cells sorted from blood. Stated subset: CD45RA-negative fraction. The chain uses TRBV10-3 and TRBJ2-7, with TRBD1 as a possible D gene (6 bases). The CDR3 bases are TGTGCCATCAGTGTGGCAGGGGACACCAAACCCTACGAGCAGTACTTC. This translates into CAISVAGDTKPYEQYF.